This entry lists 24 T cell receptor beta chains sequenced from one sample in a study of beta chain features in type 1 diabetes. As every portion of the isolated RNA was reverse transcribed, the sequencing read expressed TCRB transcripts. TCRdb's table, derived via immunoSEQ multiplex PCR, lists solely in-frame clones and lacks some. The profile shows hundreds of thousands of clones, roughly 13% of them singletons. Sequenced material: naive CD4+ T cells from blood. Every receptor here comes from a man aged 25 to 40 in good health.

The genes are TRBV7-2 and TRBJ2-5, with D possibly matching TRBD2 (5 bases). The germline V gene encodes CDR1 SGHTA and CDR2 FQGNSA. Between the trimmed V and J ends, which lost 5 bases and 5 bases, there was a span of 6 bases. The CDR3 length is 11 residues. The CDR3 loop reads CASSTRETQYF. The DNA of the CDR3 is TGTGCCAGCAGCACTAGGGAGACCCAGTACTTC.

This rearrangement joins TRBV20-1 to TRBJ2-5; TRBD2 might be the D (5 bases). The CDR3 extends over 11 amino acids. CDR1 and CDR2 from the germline V gene are DFQATT and SNEGSKA (reference sequence). The germline V and J ends were trimmed by 3 bases and 7 bases, with 9 bases remaining between them. This CDR3 reads CSARGDWTQYF. The CDR3 DNA is TGCAGTGCTAGGGGAGACTGGACCCAGTACTTC.

The CDR3: CASAEGQGINQPQHF. Here the CDR3 DNA reads TGTGCTAGTGCCGAGGGACAGGGGATCAATCAGCCCCAGCATTTT. This chain links TRBV12-5 with TRBJ1-5, with 10 bases fitting TRBD1. The V segment lost 7 bases and the J segment 3 bases; nucleotides outside the gene matches: 6. The CDR3 is 15 residues long. Germline CDR1 is LGHNT and CDR2 is FRNRAP.

This clone was seen more than once but under ten times. The genes are TRBV2 and TRBJ1-2; possible D gene TRBD1, 5 bases. Germline CDR1 SNHLY, CDR2 FYNNEI. The ends were cut back, 6 bases at V and 4 bases at J, with 18 bases in the middle. There are 15 residues in the CDR3. The CDR3 loop reads CASRPPSGQIYGYTF. CDR3 in DNA: TGTGCCAGCAGACCCCCCTCGGGGCAGATCTATGGCTACACCTTC. The full variable domain, with the rest looked up from reference TRBV2 and TRBJ1-2, is EPEVTQTPSHQVTQMGQEVILRCVPISNHLYFYWYRQILGQKVEFLVSFYNNEISEKSEIFDDQFSVERPDGSNFTLKIRSTKLEDSAMYFCASRPPSGQIYGYTFGSGTRLTVV.

The chain couples TRBV7-6 to TRBJ2-7; D remains unclear. The V and J ends lost 4 bases and 3 bases respectively, with 10 bases between them. The CDR3 spans 13 residues. CDR1 and CDR2 (germline): SGHVS, FNYEAQ. The CDR3, as DNA: TGTGCCAGCAGCTCGGGTTGGATCTACGAGCAGTACTTC. It yields the protein CASSSGWIYEQYF.

V gene TRBV10-3 combines with J gene TRBJ2-7, with D possibly TRBD1 on 6 matching bases. V lost 0 bases and J 3 bases, leaving 9 bases between the germline ends. The CDR3 contains 14 residues. Germline lookup yields CDR1 ENHRY and CDR2 SYGVKD. The CDR3 protein is CAISESKDSYEQYV. CDR3 DNA sequence: TGTGCCATCAGTGAGTCGAAGGACAGCTACGAGCAGTACGTC.

The V call is TRBV11-2, the J call TRBJ2-6; no firm D call. The CDR3 is made up of 13 amino acids. CDR1 SGHAT and CDR2 FQNNGV come from the germline V gene. Trimming took 1 base from V and 16 from J, leaving 14 bases between them. CDR3 in amino acids: CASSLVSQLMLTF. CDR3 nucleotide sequence: TGTGCCAGCAGCTTAGTTTCACAACTGATGCTGACTTTC.

This sequence joins TRBV30 and TRBJ2-1, with D possibly TRBD2 on 6 matching bases. From germline, CDR1 is GTSNPN and CDR2 SVGIG (reference sequence). Trimming removed 0 bases at V and 7 bases at J, with 13 bases between. This CDR3 spans 14 amino acids. DNA for the CDR3: TGTGCCTGGAGTGTACGGCGGGACGCGAATGAGCAGTTCTTC. It is translated as CAWSVRRDANEQFF. Looking up the rest from reference TRBV30 and TRBJ2-1 gives the full variable domain: SQTIHQWPATLVQPVGSPLSLECTVEGTSNPNLYWYRQAAGRGLQLLFYSVGIGQISSEVPQNLSASRPQDRQFILSSKKLLLSDSGFYLCAWSVRRDANEQFFGPGTRLTVL.

This chain connects TRBV7-3 to TRBJ1-2; 7 bases are a match to TRBD1. Germline V CDR1 and CDR2: SGHTA, FQGTGA. The ends lost 5 bases at V and 3 bases at J; junction bases unmatched: 3. CDR3 length: 13 amino acids. In DNA, the CDR3 is TGTGCCAGCAGCCCAACAGGGGACTATGGCTACACCTTC. It yields the protein CASSPTGDYGYTF.

A few counts support this clone. The chain employs TRBV7-9 and TRBJ2-5; D call uncertain. There are 15 residues in the CDR3. The germline V gene encodes CDR1 SEHNR and CDR2 FQNEAQ (reference sequence). Between the trimmed V and J ends, which lost 4 bases and 5 bases, there was a span of 17 bases. DNA of the CDR3: TGTGCCAGCAGCTCCCTCAGAGGTGGTACCGAGACCCAGTACTTC. Protein product: CASSSLRGGTETQYF. Full variable domain (missing parts from reference TRBV7-9 and TRBJ2-5): DTGVSQNPRHKITKRGQNVTFRCDPISEHNRLYWYRQTLGQGPEFLTYFQNEAQLEKSRLLSDRFSAERPKGSFSTLEIQRTEQGDSAMYLCASSSLRGGTETQYFGPGTRLLVL.

This clone occurred a few times. The same CDR3 arises from other DNA sequences in this sample as well. The chain couples TRBV7-2 to TRBJ2-7; D is perhaps TRBD2 (6 bases). V lost 5 bases and J 0 bases, leaving 11 bases between the germline ends. Looked up from germline, CDR1 is SGHTA and CDR2 is FQGNSA. CDR3 length: 14 residues. The DNA of the CDR3 is TGTGCCAGCAGCCTTAGCGGTAGCTCCTACGAGCAGTACGTC. It encodes CASSLSGSSYEQYV.

This clone was detected only a few times. The chain joins TRBV9 to TRBJ1-3; maybe TRBD1 (6 bases). The V end was cut by 4 bases, the J end by 11 bases, with 19 bases between. Germline CDR1 reads SGDLS; CDR2 reads YYNGEE. The CDR3 extends over 14 amino acids. The CDR3: CASSPTGWADAIYF. The CDR3 DNA reads TGTGCCAGCAGCCCGACAGGTTGGGCAGACGCCATATATTTT.

J is TRBJ2-5 and V is TRBV11-2; D not certain. V lost 3 bases and J lost 4, with 12 bases in between. This CDR3 region has 14 residues. CDR1 and CDR2 from the germline V gene are SGHAT and FQNNGV. The CDR3 sequence: CASSFTAVRETQYF. DNA of the CDR3: TGTGCCAGCAGCTTCACCGCAGTTCGAGAGACCCAGTACTTC.

CDR3 DNA sequence: TGTGCCAGCAGCTTTTCCCCGGGACAGCGAACAACAGATACGCAGTATTTT. Translation: CASSFSPGQRTTDTQYF. The V and J genes are TRBV7-2 and TRBJ2-3, with 7 bases lining up with TRBD1. This CDR3 contains 17 residues. The V gene end was trimmed by 3 bases and the J gene end by 3 bases; junction bases not matched to a gene: 12. CDR1 and CDR2 (germline): SGHTA, FQGNSA.

The V gene is TRBV6-4, the J gene TRBJ2-1; 10 positions match TRBD1. This CDR3 spans 15 amino acids. V shed 4 bases and J 9 bases; nucleotides not matched to a gene: 9. CDR1 MRHNA and CDR2 SNTAGT come from the germline V gene. This chain's CDR3 is CASSAGTGERGEQFF. Written as DNA, the CDR3 is TGTGCCAGCAGTGCCGGGACAGGGGAGCGCGGTGAGCAGTTCTTC.

V is TRBV7-9 and J is TRBJ2-3; D gene ambiguous. V shed 2 bases and J shed 5 bases, with 23 bases lying between them. Per germline, CDR1 SEHNR and CDR2 FQNEAQ (reference sequence). This CDR3 is built from 18 residues. In DNA, the CDR3 is TGTGCCAGCAGCTTAAAGTCGCAGTCTATTACACAGCTAGATACGCAGTATTTT. Its translation is CASSLKSQSITQLDTQYF.

The chain joins TRBV12-5 to TRBJ2-7; D possibly corresponds to TRBD1 (5 bases). V was cut by 2 bases and J by 2 bases, with 13 bases left in between. Germline V gene lookup returns CDR1 LGHNT and CDR2 FRNRAP. The CDR3 is made up of 15 amino acids. This chain's CDR3 is CASGLMFTDTYEQYF. As DNA, the CDR3 is TGTGCTAGTGGTTTGATGTTTACGGACACCTACGAGCAGTACTTC.

This chain connects TRBV4-3 to TRBJ2-1, with 8 bases lining up with TRBD2. The CDR3 consists of 14 residues. Per the germline V gene, CDR1 is LGHNA and CDR2 is YSLEER. V lost 0 bases, J lost 15 bases, and 10 bases stayed unmatched. The CDR3 nucleotides read TGCGCCAGCAGCCAAGATGGGGGTAGCGGGATTTCGTTCTTC. Amino acids: CASSQDGGSGISFF.

The CDR3 DNA reads as TGTGCCAGCAGCTTAAATGGGGCGTACCAAGAGACCCAGTACTTC. Residues: CASSLNGAYQETQYF. This chain uses TRBV7-2 with TRBJ2-5; D is possibly TRBD1 (5 bases). CDR1 is SGHTA and CDR2 is FQGNSA in the germline V gene. V dropped 2 bases and J dropped 0 bases, with 10 bases sitting between them. The length of the CDR3 is 15 residues.

This clone showed up just a few times. The chain uses TRBV2 and TRBJ2-1; D remains unclear. The CDR3 is 10 residues long. Germline V gene sequence: CDR1 SNHLY, CDR2 FYNNEI. V gave up 3 bases and J gave up 6 bases, with 0 bases separating them. In nucleotides, the CDR3 is TGTGCCAGCAGTGACAATGAGCAGTTCTTC. This gives the protein CASSDNEQFF. Full variable domain (remainder filled in from reference TRBV2 and TRBJ2-1): EPEVTQTPSHQVTQMGQEVILRCVPISNHLYFYWYRQILGQKVEFLVSFYNNEISEKSEIFDDQFSVERPDGSNFTLKIRSTKLEDSAMYFCASSDNEQFFGPGTRLTVL.

The CDR3 is CASSQDLAGRQFF. In nucleotides, the CDR3 is TGTGCCAGCAGCCAAGATCTAGCGGGGCGGCAGTTCTTC. The chain links TRBV14 to TRBJ2-1, with 9 bases aligning to TRBD2. With 0 bases clipped from V and 12 bases from J, the junction kept 3 bases outside the gene matches. CDR3 length: 13 amino acids. Germline V CDR1 and CDR2: SGHDN, FVKESK. The whole variable domain, filled in from reference TRBV14 and TRBJ2-1, reads EAGVTQFPSHSVIEKGQTVTLRCDPISGHDNLYWYRRVMGKEIKFLLHFVKESKQDESGMPNNRFLAERTGGTYSTLKVQPAELEDSGVYFCASSQDLAGRQFFGPGTRLTVL.

The chain combines TRBV5-1 with TRBJ2-2, with D maybe TRBD2 (5 bases). This CDR3 spans 16 amino acids. V gave up 4 bases and J gave up 2 bases, with 15 bases separating them. Germline V gene sequence: CDR1 SGHRS, CDR2 YFSETQ. The CDR3 DNA sequence: TGCGCCAGCAGCCATAGCGTGGGGATAAACACCGGGGAGCTGTTTTTT. Translated, it gives CASSHSVGINTGELFF.

The genes are TRBV30 and TRBJ1-2; the D is unclear. CDR3 length: 12 amino acids. Germline V lookup: CDR1 GTSNPN, CDR2 SVGIG (reference sequence). V was pared by 1 base and J by 1 base, with 4 bases between. The CDR3 reads CAWSAGNYGYTF. DNA for the CDR3: TGTGCCTGGAGTGCGGGTAACTATGGCTACACCTTC.

The J gene is TRBJ2-1, the V gene TRBV7-3; TRBD1 might be the D (5 bases). CDR1 is SGHTA, CDR2 FQGTGA, per germline. This CDR3 spans 15 amino acids. V was clipped by 4 bases and J by 0 bases, with 10 bases between them. CDR3 residues: CASSYDRSSYNEQFF. The CDR3 DNA reads as TGTGCCAGCAGCTACGACAGATCCTCCTACAATGAGCAGTTCTTC.